The present TCR beta chain was sequenced within a study of radiotherapy plus CTLA-4 blockade in lung cancer. Per germline, CDR1 SGHTA and CDR2 FQGNSA. The V end lost 1 base, the J end lost 5 bases, and 11 bases lay between the germline ends. The CDR3 consists of 14 residues. Using immunoSEQ multiplex PCR, the repertoire was profiled, and TCRdb retains in-frame clones only, with some absent. The repertoire holds approximately 89,000 clones, with about four fifths as singletons. The TCR was taken from a human donor with non-small cell lung cancer that progressed on radiotherapy plus ipilimumab. This material consisted of peripheral blood, taken from a patient treated with radiotherapy plus ipilimumab. The genes are TRBV7-2 and TRBJ1-1; no firm D call. The CDR3 DNA sequence: TGTGCCAGCAGCTTAGATCACATGGGAACTGAAGCTTTCTTT. Its translation is CASSLDHMGTEAFF. Full variable domain (missing parts from reference TRBV7-2 and TRBJ1-1): GAGVSQSPSNKVTEKGKDVELRCDPISGHTALYWYRQSLGQGLEFLIYFQGNSAPDKSGLPSDRFSAERTGGSVSTLTIQRTQQEDSAVYLCASSLDHMGTEAFFGQGTRLTVV.